A single T cell receptor (beta chain) is shown here with its context. The sample holds one count of this clonotype. Its antigen target is currently unknown. No per-base quality is available; no much larger clone lies one base away. The roughly 42 donors, aged 6 to 90 years, were systemically healthy Caucasian individuals from Russia. Each donor gave ten milliliters of peripheral blood, collected into EDTA-treated Vacutainer tubes. PBMCs were isolated by Ficoll-Paque density-gradient centrifugation, with at least 7 million obtained per sample. Total RNA, at least 6 micrograms per sample, was extracted from PBMCs with Trizol reagent. For every donor, flow cytometry on a PBMC aliquot measured the percentage of naive CD45RAhigh/CD27high T cells. The source of the sample is a study of blood T cells in healthy people across ages (dated by TCRdb to the mid-2010s). Describing the broader study: In model experiments, roughly one uniquely barcoded TCR beta cDNA molecule per two T cells was captured by template switching. Donors of different ages were randomly distributed across sequencing lanes to avoid experimental bias. To track age-related changes in TCR beta repertoire diversity, the study relied on deep sequencing normalized with unique cDNA molecular identifiers. The donors were divided into four age groups: young (average roughly 15 years), middle-aged (about 41), aged (approximately 62) and long-lived (about 80). The study analyzed two additional independent replicas of 1 million unique cDNA reads from the same blood draw for two donors, one aged 18 to 29 and one aged 80 or older. What the study reported, not specific to this receptor: Estimates of total diversity from one million sequenced T cells were regarded as lower bounds and underestimates. There was a strong correlation between observed TCR beta diversity and the percentage of naive T cells measured by flow cytometry. Compared with the aged group, the long-lived group had more naive CD4+ T cells, fewer expanded clones and increased TCR diversity, a pattern suggesting age selection. Because donor CMV infection status was unknown, age-related changes in expanded clonotypes were potentially confounded. As age increased, observed TCR beta diversity per million T cells dropped in a roughly linear way, and a significant reduction was already evident by age 40. Because profiling used bulk unsorted PBMCs, naive and antigen-experienced compartments could not be compared conclusively.

Trimming accounts for 6 bases at V and 4 bases at J, while the number of junction bases matched to no gene is 6. Reading from cysteine to phenylalanine, the CDR3 counts 14 amino acids. The DNA shown is the 42-base CDR3, in frame from base 1. The library relied on 5' RACE. For sequencing, an Illumina HiSeq 2500 was employed. A second PCR of about 6 to 11 cycles was run with a J-beta primer mix and a sample-barcoded 5' primer. Each TCR beta cDNA molecule received a unique molecular identifier from a template-switch 5' adaptor carrying 12 random nucleotides. Each sample yielded at least 2.5 million CDR3-containing paired-end reads. The Mint cDNA synthesis kit, primed by a TRBC-specific oligonucleotide, was used to synthesize first-strand cDNA from all RNA. Following uracil-DNA glycosylase treatment, a first 18-cycle PCR with universal primers M1SS and BC2_uni_R was performed on all cDNA. Regarding the original processing steps: For normalization, 1 million high-quality reads were randomly selected from each sample, with every read carrying a distinct molecular identifier. Reads with shared molecular identifiers were discarded instead of being binned into consensus sequences. MiTCR, run with a Q25 quality threshold and the strictest error-elimination algorithm, handled CDR3 identification, clonotype clustering and error correction. A nonparametric unseen species model with Euler transformation was used to estimate lower-bound total TCR beta diversity. TCRdb applied fastp at Q25 and MiXCR to the public reads, then kept only in-frame beta chains. Here each entry gathers all rows of one CDR3 protein and keeps the most common genes and DNA. Clone size and V and J calls follow TCRdb, not the original study. The sample table contains roughly 1.4 million distinct CDR3 sequences; only one count was recorded for around 55% of them. Jointly, the top ten make up 5% to 7% of the sample.

What was sequenced was blood. The sequence joins TRBV12-3 or TRBV12-4 to TRBJ1-5; TRBD1 lines up with 7 middle nucleotides. This sequence originates from a man in his late teens or twenties in good health. The nucleotide sequence is given as TGTGCCAGCAGAGCCGGGACAGAAAATCAGCCCCAGCATTTT. It codes for CASRAGTENQPQHF.